This T cell receptor (beta chain) was documented in a study of identical twins. Each CDR3 protein is one row after TCRdb ran MiXCR on the 5' RACE reads. This sample has about 500,000 distinct CDR3 sequences, with approximately 15% found just once. This clonotype has a count of ten or more. The CDR3 is 14 amino acids. The J segment lost 2 bases and the V segment lost 9 bases, leaving 6 bases of the junction unmatched. These data also formed part of another study, on yellow fever vaccine responses in identical twins.

This chain links TRBV12-3 or TRBV12-4 with TRBJ2-2, with 7 bases lining up with TRBD1. The receptor comes from a woman aged 18-29 years in good health. What was sequenced was CD4+ T cells sorted from blood. The CDR3 coding sequence is TGTGCCAGTAACCGGGACAGCAACACCGGGGAGCTGTTTTTT. This codes for CASNRDSNTGELFF.